This T cell receptor beta chain was observed in a study of OX40 agonist ivuxolimab in advanced cancers. Per germline, CDR1 PRHDT and CDR2 FYEKMQ (reference sequence). CDR3 size: 15 residues. J gave up 1 base and V 5 bases, and 4 bases lay outside the gene matches. Sequencing was performed with immunoSEQ multiplex PCR; in TCRdb, only in-frame clones are kept and a portion is missing. Among about 11,000 clones listed, 65% to 85% were seen once. The TCR originated in an adult with an advanced solid tumor such as melanoma, head and neck, liver or kidney cancer. Sequences were derived from CD4+ or CD8+ T cells sorted from blood, sampled in a trial of the OX40 agonist ivuxolimab. The chain combines TRBV13 with TRBJ2-7, with 11 bases matching TRBD1. CDR3 nucleotide sequence: TGTGCCAGCAGCCAGGGACAGGGGGGTTCCTACGAGCAGTACTTC. Amino acid sequence: CASSQGQGGSYEQYF. The variable domain in full, with the rest retrieved from reference TRBV13 and TRBJ2-7, is AAGVIQSPRHLIKEKRETATLKCYPIPRHDTVYWYQQGPGQDPQFLISFYEKMQSDKGSIPDRFSAQQFSDYHSELNMSSLELGDSALYFCASSQGQGGSYEQYFGPGTRLTVT.